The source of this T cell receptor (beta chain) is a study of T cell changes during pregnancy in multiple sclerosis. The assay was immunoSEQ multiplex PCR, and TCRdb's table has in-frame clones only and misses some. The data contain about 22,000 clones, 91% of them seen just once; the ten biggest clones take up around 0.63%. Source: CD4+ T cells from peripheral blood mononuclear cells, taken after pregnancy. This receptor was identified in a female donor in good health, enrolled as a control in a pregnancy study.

In nucleotides, the CDR3 is TGTGCCAGCAGATCTAGCGGGGGGGCCGGAGTAGAGACCCAGTACTTC. This translates into CASRSSGGAGVETQYF. The chain has TRBV6-6 and TRBJ2-5; 12 nucleotides agree with TRBD2. The germline gives CDR1 MNHNY, CDR2 SVGAGI (reference sequence). The CDR3 extends over 16 amino acids. V lost 6 bases to trimming and J lost 4 bases; unmatched junction nucleotides: 9.